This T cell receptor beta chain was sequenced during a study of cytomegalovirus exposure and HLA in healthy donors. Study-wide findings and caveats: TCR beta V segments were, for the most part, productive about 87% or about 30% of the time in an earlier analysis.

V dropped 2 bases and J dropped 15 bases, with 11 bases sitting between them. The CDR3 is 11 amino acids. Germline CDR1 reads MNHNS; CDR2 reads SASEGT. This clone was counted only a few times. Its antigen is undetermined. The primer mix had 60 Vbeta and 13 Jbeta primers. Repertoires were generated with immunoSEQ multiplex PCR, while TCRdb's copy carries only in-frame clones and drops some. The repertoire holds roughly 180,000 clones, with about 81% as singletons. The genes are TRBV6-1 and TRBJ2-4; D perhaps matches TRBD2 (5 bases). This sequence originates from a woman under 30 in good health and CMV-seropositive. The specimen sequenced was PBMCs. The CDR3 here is CASSEIGGSYF. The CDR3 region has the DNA TGTGCCAGCAGTGAAATAGGCGGGTCGTACTTC.